This TCR beta chain was observed in a study of T cells expressing NK-cell markers. Looking at the study overall: Obtained from sorted CD3+CD56+NKG2C+, CD3+CD56+NKG2C- and CD3+CD56-NKG2C+ T cells were the TCR beta repertoires. Most of the eight sequenced donors were HCMV-seropositive; one was seronegative.

Study outcomes and limitations: No clear determination of HCMV specificity was made for expanded NKG2C+ T cell clones.

Per the germline V gene, CDR1 is SGHRS and CDR2 is YFSETQ. The CDR3 extends over 14 amino acids. In the case of this clonotype: Its antigen is unidentified.

For TCR beta, cDNA was produced by 5'RACE template switching with UMIs. TCRdb re-called the 5' RACE reads, yielding one record per CDR3 amino acid sequence without DNA. The sample data list 350,000 to 500,000 distinct CDR3 sequences. The specimen sequenced was blood T cells: a sorted CD56 or NKG2C T cell subset, CD4+ or CD8+ T cells, or bulk PBMC T cells (not recorded which). The TCR originated in a woman aged 18-70 years in good health. The chain recombines TRBV5-1 with TRBJ1-2. The CDR3 loop reads CASSWSQSGYGYTF.